Each of the 20 T cell receptor beta chains below was sequenced from the same sample in a study of blood T cell repertoires in COVID-19. This table comes from immunoSEQ multiplex PCR, and its TCRdb copy is limited to in-frame clones, with some not included. Of about 230,000 clones in the sample, 65% to 90% were seen once. The sequenced sample was PBMCs or T cells enriched from blood (not recorded which). The receptors originated from a man between 18 and 35 years old who had recovered from COVID-19.

The chain employs TRBV19 and TRBJ2-1, with a tentative D call TRBD1 (5 bases). Germline values: CDR1 LNHDA, CDR2 SQIVND (reference sequence). There are 16 residues in the CDR3. V shed 5 bases and J shed 6 bases, with 20 bases lying between them. CDR3: CASSPRNQGNRNEQFF. The CDR3 DNA follows: TGTGCCAGTAGTCCCCGAAATCAGGGAAATCGCAATGAGCAGTTCTTC.

Notes on this clone: The sample holds other DNA sequences that translate to the same CDR3. For the CDR3, the DNA is TGTGCCAGCAGCCTGGGACAGGAGAACACTGAAGCTTTCTTT. Protein sequence: CASSLGQENTEAFF. The V call is TRBV5-4, the J call TRBJ1-1; 8 bases line up with TRBD1. This CDR3 region has 14 residues. CDR1 and CDR2 from the germline V gene are SGHNT and YYREEE (reference sequence). J was trimmed by 1 base and V by 4 bases; bases with no gene match: 3.

The chain links TRBV6-5 to TRBJ2-1; D is ambiguous. V lost 5 bases and J 9 bases, leaving 20 bases between the germline ends. The length of the CDR3 is 15 residues. Germline V lookup: CDR1 MNHEY, CDR2 SVGAGI. CDR3 residues: CASSNLRRLSGEQFF. Written as DNA, the CDR3 is TGTGCCAGCAGTAACCTACGTCGGTTGTCCGGTGAGCAGTTCTTC.

This clone was seen just once. The chain uses TRBV7-8 and TRBJ2-7, with 12 nucleotides matching TRBD2. Losses at the gene ends were 6 bases for V and 0 bases for J; bases not matched to a gene: 6. Germline V gene lookup returns CDR1 SGHVS and CDR2 FQNEAQ. There are 16 residues in the CDR3. The CDR3 is CASSSRLAGDSYEQYF. CDR3 DNA: TGTGCCAGCAGTTCCCGACTAGCGGGAGACTCCTACGAGCAGTACTTC.

This clone was detected only once. The chain couples TRBV7-2 to TRBJ2-2; 9 positions agree with TRBD1. The V segment lost 2 bases and the J segment 3 bases; nucleotides outside the gene matches: 4. CDR1 and CDR2 (germline): SGHTA, FQGNSA. This CDR3 contains 16 residues. CDR3: CASSLRWTGDTGELFF. The CDR3 nucleotides read TGTGCCAGCAGCTTAAGGTGGACAGGGGACACCGGGGAGCTGTTTTTT.

The chain joins TRBV4-1 to TRBJ2-6; 7 bases match TRBD1. Germline CDR1 reads MGHRA; CDR2 reads YSYEKL. Unmatched junction bases numbered 17, after V lost 0 bases and J lost 0 bases. CDR3 length: 22 amino acids. This chain's CDR3 is CASSQDPTGASEWLSGANVLTF. Here the CDR3 DNA reads TGCGCCAGCAGCCAAGATCCAACAGGGGCGTCGGAGTGGCTCTCTGGGGCCAACGTCCTGACTTTC.

The V gene is TRBV5-1, the J gene TRBJ2-5; 8 bases are shared with TRBD1. J lost 4 bases, V lost 5 bases, and 7 bases had no gene match. The germline V gene has CDR1 SGHRS and CDR2 YFSETQ. The CDR3 consists of 14 residues. CDR3 DNA sequence: TGCGCCAGCAGATTCGGACAGGGTGGAGAGACCCAGTACTTC. Its protein product is CASRFGQGGETQYF.

The table lists this clone with a few counts. The V call is TRBV19, the J call TRBJ1-5, with D tentatively TRBD1 (6 bases). Trimming took off 9 bases at V and 0 bases at J, with 24 bases between the two ends. CDR3 length equals 18 residues. Germline lookup yields CDR1 LNHDA and CDR2 SQIVND (reference sequence). The CDR3 nucleotides read TGTGCCAGCGTATCGCAAAGAAAAGGACAGTATAGCAATCAGCCCCAGCATTTT. Its translation is CASVSQRKGQYSNQPQHF.

This clone was recorded once. A much more abundant neighbour one base away suggests this may be a read error. The chain is built from TRBV6-4 and TRBJ2-3, with 12 bases aligning to TRBD2. CDR1 MRHNA and CDR2 SNTAGT come from the germline V gene. This CDR3 has 15 residues. The trim removed 4 bases at V and 1 base at J, leaving 0 bases unmatched. The CDR3 sequence is CASSGTSGGTDTQYF. DNA for the CDR3: TGTGCCAGCAGTGGGACTAGCGGGGGCACAGATACGCAGTATTTT.

The chain carries TRBV19 and TRBJ2-1; tentative D call: TRBD1 (5 bases). This CDR3 region has 12 residues. Germline V gene lookup returns CDR1 LNHDA and CDR2 SQIVND (reference sequence). Trimming cost V 5 bases and J 4 bases, with 6 bases left between them. The CDR3 coding sequence is TGTGCCAGTAGTCAGGGTTACAATGAGCAGTTCTTC. This codes for CASSQGYNEQFF.

The chain is built from TRBV6-8 and TRBJ2-1; 13 nucleotides line up with TRBD2. This CDR3 region has 15 residues. The V segment lost 5 bases and the J segment 7 bases; nucleotides outside the gene matches: 5. The germline V gene encodes CDR1 MNHGY and CDR2 SAAAGT. The CDR3 protein is CASSETSGGPNEQFF. CDR3 nucleotides: TGTGCCAGCAGTGAGACTAGCGGGGGGCCAAATGAGCAGTTCTTC.

The CDR3 DNA reads TGTGCCAGCAGTGACTACCCAGGGTCTGAAGCTTTCTTT. It specifies CASSDYPGSEAFF. The V and J genes are TRBV25-1 and TRBJ1-1, with a tentative D call TRBD1 (5 bases). This CDR3 has 13 residues. Trimming removed 3 bases from V and 6 bases from J, with 11 bases in between. Germline CDR1 is MGHDK and CDR2 is SYGVNS.

The rearrangement links TRBV11-2 to TRBJ1-2; 9 nucleotides match TRBD1. Germline lookup yields CDR1 SGHAT and CDR2 FQNNGV. V lost 0 bases and J lost 4; bases outside the gene matches: 6. The CDR3 extends over 16 amino acids. CDR3 region: CASSLEGTGLGYGYTF. CDR3 nucleotides: TGTGCCAGCAGCTTAGAGGGGACAGGGCTGGGCTATGGCTACACCTTC.

The chain joins TRBV6-2 or TRBV6-3 to TRBJ1-6; possibly TRBD1 for D (5 bases). The V end lost 7 bases, the J end lost 7 bases, and 17 bases lay between the germline ends. This CDR3 region has 15 residues. Germline V gene data show CDR1 as MNHEY and CDR2 as SVGEGT. CDR3 amino acids: CASIPAGLLNSPLHF. Here the CDR3 DNA reads TGTGCCAGCATCCCCGCGGGGCTGTTAAATTCACCCCTCCACTTT.

DNA for the CDR3: TGTGCCTGGAGTAGGGGGACAGGGGGGAATGGCTACACCTTC. Translation gives CAWSRGTGGNGYTF. V usage is TRBV30 and J usage is TRBJ1-2; 11 positions match TRBD1. The CDR3 consists of 14 residues. The J segment lost 6 bases and the V segment lost 2 bases, leaving 5 bases of the junction unmatched. Germline CDR1 reads GTSNPN; CDR2 reads SVGIG (reference sequence).

This CDR3 is CAISELLAGIDTQYF. The CDR3 DNA reads as TGTGCCATCAGTGAGCTCCTAGCGGGAATAGATACGCAGTATTTT. The chain has TRBV10-3 and TRBJ2-3; TRBD2 matches at 9 bases. With 2 bases clipped from V and 5 bases from J, the junction kept 5 bases outside the gene matches. Germline CDR1 is ENHRY and CDR2 is SYGVKD. The CDR3 length is 15 residues.

This clone was detected only once. The chain combines TRBV6-4 with TRBJ2-2; 10 bases agree with TRBD1. The CDR3 sequence is 15 residues long. Trimming removed 5 bases from V and 5 bases from J; junction bases left unmatched: 5. CDR1 is MRHNA, CDR2 SNTAGT, per germline. CDR3 amino acids: CASSRQGAATGELFF. In DNA, the CDR3 is TGTGCCAGCAGTAGACAGGGGGCCGCGACCGGGGAGCTGTTTTTT.

The chain has TRBV6-1 and TRBJ2-7; 8 bases map to TRBD1. This CDR3 has 16 residues. Unmatched junction bases numbered 11, after V lost 2 bases and J lost 5 bases. Germline V gene lookup returns CDR1 MNHNS and CDR2 SASEGT. The CDR3 sequence: CASSESPGTGGNEQYF. CDR3 sequence (DNA): TGTGCCAGCAGTGAATCCCCCGGGACAGGAGGGAACGAGCAGTACTTC.

The rearrangement links TRBV5-1 to TRBJ1-6, with TRBD1 matching 8 bases. The trim removed 4 bases at V and 9 bases at J, leaving 6 bases unmatched. The length of the CDR3 is 14 residues. CDR1 and CDR2 from the germline V gene are SGHRS and YFSETQ. CDR3 amino acids: CASSETGALSPLHF. The CDR3 bases are TGCGCCAGCAGCGAGACAGGGGCCCTTTCACCCCTCCACTTT.

This clone was seen just once. V is TRBV11-2 and J is TRBJ1-2; possible D gene TRBD1, 5 bases. The length of the CDR3 is 14 residues. Looked up from germline, CDR1 is SGHAT and CDR2 is FQNNGV. Trimming pared 4 bases from V and 8 bases from J, leaving 17 bases between. The DNA of the CDR3 is TGTGCCAGCAGCTCTATGGGGAAGCGGGACGGCTACACCTTC. The encoded protein is CASSSMGKRDGYTF.